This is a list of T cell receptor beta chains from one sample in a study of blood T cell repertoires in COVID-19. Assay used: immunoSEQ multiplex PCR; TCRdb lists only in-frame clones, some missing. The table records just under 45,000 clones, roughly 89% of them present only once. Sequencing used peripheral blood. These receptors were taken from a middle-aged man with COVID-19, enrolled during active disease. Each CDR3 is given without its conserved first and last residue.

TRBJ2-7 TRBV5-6 ASSRGQGRVQY
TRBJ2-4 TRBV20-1 SAHLEDIQY
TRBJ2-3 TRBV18 ASSPPRQFPTDTQY
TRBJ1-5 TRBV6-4 ASSVPGLTSNQPQH
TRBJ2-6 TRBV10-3 AITSSGANVLT
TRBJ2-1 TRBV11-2 ASSRSYNEQF
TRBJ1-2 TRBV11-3 ASSSRGPSYGYT
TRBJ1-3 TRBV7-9 ASSPGQISGNTIY
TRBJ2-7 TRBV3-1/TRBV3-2 ASTIMFRGEFYEQY
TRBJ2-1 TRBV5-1 ASSSSGGREQF
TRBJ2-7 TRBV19 ASSILSTGMDEQY
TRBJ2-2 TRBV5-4 ASSLALLAGGPRLGGELF
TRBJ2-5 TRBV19 ASSRDPGEETQY
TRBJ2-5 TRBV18 ASSPPTSGAQETQY
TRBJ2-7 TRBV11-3 ASSLGGGESLYEQY
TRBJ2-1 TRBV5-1 ASSLIGDRMYNEQF
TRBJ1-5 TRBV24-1 ATSESGQLYSNQPQH
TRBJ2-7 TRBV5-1 ASSSGTGGYEQY
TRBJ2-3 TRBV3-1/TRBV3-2 ASSQEPSGSSSDTQY
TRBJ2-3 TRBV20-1 SASTSGGSDTQY